These T cell receptor beta chains were read from a single sample in a study of vaccination effects on CD4 cells after COVID-19. The protocol was immunoSEQ multiplex PCR, while the TCRdb copy is restricted to in-frame clones and leaves out a portion. The table lists tens of thousands of clones, over 65% of them singletons. These receptors' antigens are unknown. The specimen was CD4+ T cells from PBMCs cultured without peptide, collected after COVID-19 vaccination. All receptors come from a human donor who received a COVID-19 vaccine. Each CDR3 is given with its conserved first and last residue. The D gene is left open where the match is weak. The size of a clone is reported for some rows only, either as once, few or many, or as a class for expanded clones.

d_call: TRBD2
clone_size: -
j_call: TRBJ2-5
v_call: TRBV6-6
cdr3_aa: CASSYGGVRQETQYF
cdr3_nt: TGTGCCAGCAGTTACGGGGGGGTCAGACAAGAGACCCAGTACTTC

d_call: TRBD1
clone_size: -
j_call: TRBJ1-5
v_call: TRBV19
cdr3_aa: CASQGQTLGNQPQHF
cdr3_nt: TGTGCAAGCCAGGGACAGACGTTGGGCAATCAGCCCCAGCATTTT

d_call: -
clone_size: -
j_call: TRBJ1-1
v_call: TRBV18
cdr3_aa: CASSAGQNTEAFF
cdr3_nt: TGTGCCAGCTCAGCGGGACAAAACACTGAAGCTTTCTTT

d_call: TRBD1
clone_size: -
j_call: TRBJ2-2
v_call: TRBV11-2
cdr3_aa: CASSPSRTGAGELFF
cdr3_nt: TGTGCCAGCAGCCCCAGTAGGACAGGGGCCGGGGAGCTGTTTTTT

d_call: TRBD1
clone_size: -
j_call: TRBJ2-5
v_call: TRBV9
cdr3_aa: CASSKGQGYETQYF
cdr3_nt: TGTGCCAGCAGTAAAGGACAGGGCTATGAGACCCAGTACTTC

d_call: -
clone_size: few
j_call: TRBJ2-5
v_call: TRBV28
cdr3_aa: CASSLLGRAKTQYF
cdr3_nt: TGTGCCAGCAGTTTATTGGGCAGGGCGAAGACCCAGTACTTC

d_call: TRBD2
clone_size: -
j_call: TRBJ2-5
v_call: TRBV19
cdr3_aa: CASRRLAGVQETQYF
cdr3_nt: TGTGCCAGTCGAAGACTAGCGGGGGTACAAGAGACCCAGTACTTC

d_call: -
clone_size: -
j_call: TRBJ1-5
v_call: TRBV7-2
cdr3_aa: CASSLVSSGGQPQHF
cdr3_nt: TGTGCCAGCAGCTTAGTTTCCAGCGGCGGTCAGCCCCAGCATTTT

d_call: TRBD2
clone_size: -
j_call: TRBJ2-2
v_call: TRBV3-1/TRBV3-2
cdr3_aa: CASRREGGGELFF
cdr3_nt: TGTGCCAGCAGGAGGGAGGGAGGCGGGGAGCTGTTTTTT

d_call: TRBD2
clone_size: -
j_call: TRBJ2-1
v_call: TRBV10-3
cdr3_aa: CAIRRAGVVVNEQFF
cdr3_nt: TGTGCCATCAGGAGAGCGGGGGTGGTCGTCAATGAGCAGTTCTTC

d_call: -
clone_size: -
j_call: TRBJ2-6
v_call: TRBV5-1
cdr3_aa: CASSVATALANVLTF
cdr3_nt: TGCGCCAGCAGCGTGGCTACGGCGTTGGCCAACGTCCTGACTTTC

d_call: -
clone_size: -
j_call: TRBJ2-5
v_call: TRBV29-1
cdr3_aa: CSVEESAQETQYF
cdr3_nt: TGCAGCGTTGAAGAGTCAGCCCAAGAGACCCAGTACTTC

d_call: -
clone_size: -
j_call: TRBJ1-1
v_call: TRBV7-8
cdr3_aa: CASSLVGASVNTEAFF
cdr3_nt: TGTGCCAGCAGCTTAGTTGGGGCGTCCGTTAACACTGAAGCTTTCTTT